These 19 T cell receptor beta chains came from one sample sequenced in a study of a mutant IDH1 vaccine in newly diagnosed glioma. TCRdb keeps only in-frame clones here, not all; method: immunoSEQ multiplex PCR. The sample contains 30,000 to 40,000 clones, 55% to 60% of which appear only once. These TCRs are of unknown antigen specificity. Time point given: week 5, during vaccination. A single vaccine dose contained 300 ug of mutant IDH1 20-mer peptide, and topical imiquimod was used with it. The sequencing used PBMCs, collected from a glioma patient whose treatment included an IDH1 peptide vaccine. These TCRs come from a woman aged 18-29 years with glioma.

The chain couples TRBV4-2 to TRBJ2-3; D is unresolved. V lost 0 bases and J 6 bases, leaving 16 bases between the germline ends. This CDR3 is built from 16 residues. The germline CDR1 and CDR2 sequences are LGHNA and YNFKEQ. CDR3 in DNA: TGTGCCAGCAGCCAAGATCGTGCGATGGTTCCTGATACGCAGTATTTT. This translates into CASSQDRAMVPDTQYF.

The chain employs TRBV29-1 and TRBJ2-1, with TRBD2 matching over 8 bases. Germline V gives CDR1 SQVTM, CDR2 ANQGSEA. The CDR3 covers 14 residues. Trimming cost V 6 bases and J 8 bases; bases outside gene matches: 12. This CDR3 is CSVGFGRRGDEQFF. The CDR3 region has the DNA TGCAGCGTGGGGTTTGGACGGCGGGGGGATGAGCAGTTCTTC.

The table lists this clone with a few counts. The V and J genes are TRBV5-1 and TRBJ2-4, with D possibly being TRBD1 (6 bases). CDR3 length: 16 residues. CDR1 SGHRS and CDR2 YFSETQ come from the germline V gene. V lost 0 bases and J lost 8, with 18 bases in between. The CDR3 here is CASSLDSGLGADIQYF. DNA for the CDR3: TGCGCCAGCAGCTTGGATTCGGGGCTGGGGGCTGACATTCAGTACTTC.

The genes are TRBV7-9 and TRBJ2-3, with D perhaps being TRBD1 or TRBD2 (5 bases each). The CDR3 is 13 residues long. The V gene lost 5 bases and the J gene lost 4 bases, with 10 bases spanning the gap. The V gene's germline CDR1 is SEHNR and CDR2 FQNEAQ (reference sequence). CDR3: CASSPRGPDTQYF. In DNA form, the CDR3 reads TGTGCCAGCAGCCCCCGGGGCCCAGATACGCAGTATTTT.

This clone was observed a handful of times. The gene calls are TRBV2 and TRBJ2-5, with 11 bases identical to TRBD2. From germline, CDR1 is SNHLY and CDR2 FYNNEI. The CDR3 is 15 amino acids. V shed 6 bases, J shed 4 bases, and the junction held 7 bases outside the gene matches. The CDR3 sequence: CASRKGTSGLETQYF. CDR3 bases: TGTGCCAGCAGGAAGGGGACTAGCGGACTAGAGACCCAGTACTTC.

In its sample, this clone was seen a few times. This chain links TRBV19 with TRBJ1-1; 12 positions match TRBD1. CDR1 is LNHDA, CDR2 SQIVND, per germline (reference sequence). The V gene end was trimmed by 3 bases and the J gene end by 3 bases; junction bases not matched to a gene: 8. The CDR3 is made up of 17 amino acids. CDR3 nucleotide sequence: TGTGCCAGTAGTATTGCTCCGGGACAGGGGGCTTACACTGAAGCTTTCTTT. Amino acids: CASSIAPGQGAYTEAFF.

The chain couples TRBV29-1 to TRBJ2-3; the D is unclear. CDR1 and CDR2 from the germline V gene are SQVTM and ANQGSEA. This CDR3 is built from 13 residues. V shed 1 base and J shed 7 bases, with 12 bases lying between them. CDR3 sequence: CSVEATSRNTQYF. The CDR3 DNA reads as TGCAGCGTTGAAGCGACGAGCCGGAATACGCAGTATTTT.

The CDR3 sequence: CAIKSGTMNTEAFF. CDR3 in DNA: TGTGCCATCAAATCCGGGACGATGAACACTGAAGCTTTCTTT. The V call is TRBV10-3, the J call TRBJ1-1; TRBD1 is a possible D gene (5 bases). Germline V lookup: CDR1 ENHRY, CDR2 SYGVKD. V lost 7 bases to trimming and J lost 0 bases, with 12 bases between them. The CDR3 is 14 residues long.

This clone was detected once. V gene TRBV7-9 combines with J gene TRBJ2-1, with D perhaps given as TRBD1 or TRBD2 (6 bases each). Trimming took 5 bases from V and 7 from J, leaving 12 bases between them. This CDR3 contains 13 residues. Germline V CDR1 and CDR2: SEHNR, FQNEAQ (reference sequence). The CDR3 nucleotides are TGTGCCAGCAGCCGGTCGGGGGCTAATGAGCAGTTCTTC. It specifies CASSRSGANEQFF.

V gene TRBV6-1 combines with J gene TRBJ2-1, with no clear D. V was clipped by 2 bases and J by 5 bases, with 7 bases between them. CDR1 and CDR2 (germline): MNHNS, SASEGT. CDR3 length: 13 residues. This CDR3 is CASSEQENNEQFF. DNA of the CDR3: TGTGCCAGCAGTGAACAGGAAAACAATGAGCAGTTCTTC.

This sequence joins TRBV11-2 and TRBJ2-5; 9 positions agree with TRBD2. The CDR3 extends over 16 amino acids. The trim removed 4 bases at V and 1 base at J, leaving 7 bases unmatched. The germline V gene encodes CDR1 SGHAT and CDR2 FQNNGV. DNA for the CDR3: TGTGCCAGCAGCTCGTGGGGGGGACTAGCCCAAGAGACCCAGTACTTC. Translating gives CASSSWGGLAQETQYF.

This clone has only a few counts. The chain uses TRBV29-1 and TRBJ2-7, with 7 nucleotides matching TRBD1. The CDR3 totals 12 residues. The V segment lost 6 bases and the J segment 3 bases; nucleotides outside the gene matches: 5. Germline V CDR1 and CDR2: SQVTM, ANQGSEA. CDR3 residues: CSVADRIYEQYF. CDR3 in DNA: TGCAGCGTCGCGGACAGGATCTACGAGCAGTACTTC.

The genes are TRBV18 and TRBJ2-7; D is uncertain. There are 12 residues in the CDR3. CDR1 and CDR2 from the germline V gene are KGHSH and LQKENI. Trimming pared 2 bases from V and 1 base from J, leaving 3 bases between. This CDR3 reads CASSPSSYEQYF. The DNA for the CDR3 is TGTGCCAGCTCACCATCATCCTACGAGCAGTACTTC.

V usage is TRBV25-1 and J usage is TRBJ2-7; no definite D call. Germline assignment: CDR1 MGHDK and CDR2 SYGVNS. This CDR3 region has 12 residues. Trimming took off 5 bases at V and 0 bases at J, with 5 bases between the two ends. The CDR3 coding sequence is TGTGCCAGCAGTCAAAGCTCCTACGAGCAGTACTTC. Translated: CASSQSSYEQYF.

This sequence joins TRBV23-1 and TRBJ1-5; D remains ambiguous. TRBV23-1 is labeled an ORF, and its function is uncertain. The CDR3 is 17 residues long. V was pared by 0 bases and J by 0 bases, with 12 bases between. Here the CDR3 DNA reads TGCGCCAGCAGTCAATCGATGGATATTTATAGCAATCAGCCCCAGCATTTT. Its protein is CASSQSMDIYSNQPQHF.

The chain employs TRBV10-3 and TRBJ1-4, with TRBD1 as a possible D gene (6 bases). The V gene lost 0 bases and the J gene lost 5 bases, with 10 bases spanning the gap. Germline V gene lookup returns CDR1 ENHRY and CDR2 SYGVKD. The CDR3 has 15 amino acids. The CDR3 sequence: CAISESGGVNEKLFF. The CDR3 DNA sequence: TGTGCCATCAGTGAGTCGGGGGGCGTAAATGAAAAACTGTTTTTT.

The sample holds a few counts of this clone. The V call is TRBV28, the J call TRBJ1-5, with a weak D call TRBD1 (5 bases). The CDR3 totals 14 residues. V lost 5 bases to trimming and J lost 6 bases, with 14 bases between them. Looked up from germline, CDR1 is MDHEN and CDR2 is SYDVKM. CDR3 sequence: CASSPERGAQPQHF. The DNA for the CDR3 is TGTGCCAGCAGTCCCGAGAGGGGAGCTCAGCCCCAGCATTTT.

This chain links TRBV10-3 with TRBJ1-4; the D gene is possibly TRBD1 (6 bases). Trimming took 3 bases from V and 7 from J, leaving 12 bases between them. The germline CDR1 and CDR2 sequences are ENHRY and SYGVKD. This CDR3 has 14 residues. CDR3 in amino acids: CAISDTGGAEKLFF. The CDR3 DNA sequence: TGTGCCATCAGTGACACGGGGGGGGCTGAAAAACTGTTTTTT.

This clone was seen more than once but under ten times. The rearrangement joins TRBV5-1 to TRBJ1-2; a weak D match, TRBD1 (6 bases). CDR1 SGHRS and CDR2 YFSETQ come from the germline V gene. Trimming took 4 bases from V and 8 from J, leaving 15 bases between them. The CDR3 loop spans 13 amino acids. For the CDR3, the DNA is TGCGCCAGCAGCCCACAGGGAGGAGAGGGCTACACCTTC. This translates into CASSPQGGEGYTF.